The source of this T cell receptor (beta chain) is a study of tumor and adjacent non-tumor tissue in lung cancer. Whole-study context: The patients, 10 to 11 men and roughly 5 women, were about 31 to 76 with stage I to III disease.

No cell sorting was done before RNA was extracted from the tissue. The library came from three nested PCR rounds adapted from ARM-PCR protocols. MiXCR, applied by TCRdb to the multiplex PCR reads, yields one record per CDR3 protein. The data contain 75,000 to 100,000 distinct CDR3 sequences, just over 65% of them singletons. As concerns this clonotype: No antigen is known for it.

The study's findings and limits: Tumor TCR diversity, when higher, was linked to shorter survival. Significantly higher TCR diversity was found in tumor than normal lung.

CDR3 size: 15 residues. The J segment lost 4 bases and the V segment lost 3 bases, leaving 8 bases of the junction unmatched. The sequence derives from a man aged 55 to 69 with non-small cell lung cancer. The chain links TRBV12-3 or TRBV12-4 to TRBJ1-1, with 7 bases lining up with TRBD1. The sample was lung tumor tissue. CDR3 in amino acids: CASSLTGLLSTEAFF. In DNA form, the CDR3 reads TGTGCCAGCAGTTTGACAGGGCTACTTTCCACTGAAGCTTTCTTT.